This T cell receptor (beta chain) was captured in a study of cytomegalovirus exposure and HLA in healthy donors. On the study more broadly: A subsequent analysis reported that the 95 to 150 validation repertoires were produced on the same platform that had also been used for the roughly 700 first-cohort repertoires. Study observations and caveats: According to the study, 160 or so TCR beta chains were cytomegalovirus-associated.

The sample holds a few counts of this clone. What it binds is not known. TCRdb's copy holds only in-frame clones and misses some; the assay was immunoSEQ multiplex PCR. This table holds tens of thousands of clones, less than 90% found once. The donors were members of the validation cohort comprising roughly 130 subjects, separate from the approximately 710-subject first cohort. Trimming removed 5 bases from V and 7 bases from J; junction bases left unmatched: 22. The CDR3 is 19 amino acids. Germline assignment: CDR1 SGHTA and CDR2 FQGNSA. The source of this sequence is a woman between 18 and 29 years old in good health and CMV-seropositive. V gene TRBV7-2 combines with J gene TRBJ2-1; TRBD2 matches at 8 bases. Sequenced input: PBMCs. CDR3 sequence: CASSPRTLGGSGVLNEQFF. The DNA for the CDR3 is TGTGCCAGCAGCCCCCGCACCTTGGGGGGTAGCGGGGTGCTGAATGAGCAGTTCTTC.